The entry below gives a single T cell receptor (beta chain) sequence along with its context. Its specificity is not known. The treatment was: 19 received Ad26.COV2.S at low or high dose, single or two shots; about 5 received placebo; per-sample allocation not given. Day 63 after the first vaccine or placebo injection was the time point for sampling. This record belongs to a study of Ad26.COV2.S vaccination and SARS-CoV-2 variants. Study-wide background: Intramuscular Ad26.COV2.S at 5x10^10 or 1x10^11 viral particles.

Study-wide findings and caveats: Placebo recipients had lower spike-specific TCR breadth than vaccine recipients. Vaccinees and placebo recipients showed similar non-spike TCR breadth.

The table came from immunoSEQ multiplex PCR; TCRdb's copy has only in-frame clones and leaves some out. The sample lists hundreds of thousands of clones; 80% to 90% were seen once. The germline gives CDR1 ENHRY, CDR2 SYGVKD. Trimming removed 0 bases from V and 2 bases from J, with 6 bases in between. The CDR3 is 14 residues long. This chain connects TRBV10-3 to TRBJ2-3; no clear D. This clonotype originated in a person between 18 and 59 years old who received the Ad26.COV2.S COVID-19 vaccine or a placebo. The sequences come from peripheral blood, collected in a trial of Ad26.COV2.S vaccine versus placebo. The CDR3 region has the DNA TGTGCCATCAGTGAGTCAACTTACACAGATACGCAGTATTTT. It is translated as CAISESTYTDTQYF.